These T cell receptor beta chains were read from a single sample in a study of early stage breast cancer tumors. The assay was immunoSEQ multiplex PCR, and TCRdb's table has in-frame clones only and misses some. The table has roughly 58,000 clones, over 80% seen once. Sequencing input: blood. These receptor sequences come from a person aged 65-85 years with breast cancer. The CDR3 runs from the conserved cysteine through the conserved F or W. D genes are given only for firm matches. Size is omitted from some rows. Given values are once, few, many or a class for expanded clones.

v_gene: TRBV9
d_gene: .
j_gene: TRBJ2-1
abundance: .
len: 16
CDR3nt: TGTGCCAGCAGCTGGGGACAGCGGGCGAGGTCCAATGAGCAGTTCTTC
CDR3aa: CASSWGQRARSNEQFF

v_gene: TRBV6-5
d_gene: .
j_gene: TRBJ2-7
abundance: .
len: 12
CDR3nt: TGTGCCAGCAGCCCCCAGGGTTACGAGCAGTACTTC
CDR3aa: CASSPQGYEQYF

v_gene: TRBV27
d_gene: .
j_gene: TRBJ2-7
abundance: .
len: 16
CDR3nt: TGTGCCAGCAGTTTATTTGGGCCCTCCCGCTCCTACGAGCAGTACTTC
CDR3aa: CASSLFGPSRSYEQYF

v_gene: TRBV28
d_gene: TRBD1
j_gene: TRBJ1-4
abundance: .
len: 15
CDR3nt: TGTGCCAGCAGCCTCTGGGGGACAGCTAATGAAAAACTGTTTTTT
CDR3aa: CASSLWGTANEKLFF

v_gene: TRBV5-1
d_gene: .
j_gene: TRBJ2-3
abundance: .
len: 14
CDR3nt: TGCGCCAGCAGCCCCGTCAGGCCTACAGATACGCAGTATTTT
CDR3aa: CASSPVRPTDTQYF

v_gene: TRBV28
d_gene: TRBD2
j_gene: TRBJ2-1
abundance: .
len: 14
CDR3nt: TGTGCCAGCAGCCCGGGGGGACTAGCGGGTAGCGGGGTCTTC
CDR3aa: CASSPGGLAGSGVF

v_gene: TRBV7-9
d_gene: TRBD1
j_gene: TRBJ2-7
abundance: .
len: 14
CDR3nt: TGTGCCAGCAGCCCTACAACAGGGGTCTACGAGCAGTACTTC
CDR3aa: CASSPTTGVYEQYF

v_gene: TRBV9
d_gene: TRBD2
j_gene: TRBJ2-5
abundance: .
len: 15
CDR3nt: TGTGCCAGCAGCGTAGTGGGCGGGGGACAAGAGACCCAGTACTTC
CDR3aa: CASSVVGGGQETQYF

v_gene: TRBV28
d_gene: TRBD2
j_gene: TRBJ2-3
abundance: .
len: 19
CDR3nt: TGTGCCAGCACCCCACCCTGGGGACTAGCGGGACCTAACACAGATACGCAGTATTTT
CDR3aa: CASTPPWGLAGPNTDTQYF

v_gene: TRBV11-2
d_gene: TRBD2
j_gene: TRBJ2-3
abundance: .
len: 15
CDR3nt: TGTGCCAGCAGCTGGACTAGCGGGGCGGCAGATACGCAGTATTTT
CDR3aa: CASSWTSGAADTQYF

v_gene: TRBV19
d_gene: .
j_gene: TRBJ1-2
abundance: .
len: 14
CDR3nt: TGTGCCAGTAGTATAGTGGTTCAGGGGTATGGCTACACCTTC
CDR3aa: CASSIVVQGYGYTF

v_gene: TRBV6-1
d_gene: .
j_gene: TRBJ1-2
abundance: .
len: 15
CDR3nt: TGTGCCAGCAGTGGATACCCGGGGGGGAACTATGGCTACACCTTC
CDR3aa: CASSGYPGGNYGYTF

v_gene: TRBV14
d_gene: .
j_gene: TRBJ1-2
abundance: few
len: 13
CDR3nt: TGTGCCAGCAGCCAGGACGGGGGCTATGGCTACACCTTC
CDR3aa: CASSQDGGYGYTF

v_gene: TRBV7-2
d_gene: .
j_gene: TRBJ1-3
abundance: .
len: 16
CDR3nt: TGTGCCAGCAGCTTAAACGCCCAGGCAGGGGGAAACACCATATATTTT
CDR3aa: CASSLNAQAGGNTIYF

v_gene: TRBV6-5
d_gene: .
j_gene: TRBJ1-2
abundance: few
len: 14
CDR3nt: TGTGCCAGCAGTTACTCGAACGCTAATGGTGGCTACACCTTC
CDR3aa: CASSYSNANGGYTF

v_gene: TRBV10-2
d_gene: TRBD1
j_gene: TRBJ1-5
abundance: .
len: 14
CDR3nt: TGCGCCAGCACCGACAGGGGATCCAATCAGCCCCAGCATTTT
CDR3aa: CASTDRGSNQPQHF

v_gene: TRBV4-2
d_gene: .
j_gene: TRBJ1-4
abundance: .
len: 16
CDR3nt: TGTGCCAGCAGCCCTACGGTCGGGACATCTAATGAAAAACTGTTTTTT
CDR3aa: CASSPTVGTSNEKLFF

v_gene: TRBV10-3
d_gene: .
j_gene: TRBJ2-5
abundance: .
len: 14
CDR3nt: TGTGCCATCAGTGAGTCGAGAGGGCAAGAGACCCAGTACTTC
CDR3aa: CAISESRGQETQYF

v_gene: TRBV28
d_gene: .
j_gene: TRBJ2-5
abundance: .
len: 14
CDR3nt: TGTGCCAGCAGTTCGGAGGCTGACGGAGAGACCCAGTACTTC
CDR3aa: CASSSEADGETQYF

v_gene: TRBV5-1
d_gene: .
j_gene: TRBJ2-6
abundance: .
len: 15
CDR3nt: TGCGCCAGCAGCCTCACAGGTTCTGGGGCCAACGTCCTGACTTTC
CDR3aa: CASSLTGSGANVLTF

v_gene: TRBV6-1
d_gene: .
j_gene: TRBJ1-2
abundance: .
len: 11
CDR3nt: TGTGCCAGCAAAGAGGTAGATGGCTACACCTTC
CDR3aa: CASKEVDGYTF

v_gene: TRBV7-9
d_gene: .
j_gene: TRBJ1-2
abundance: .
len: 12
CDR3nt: TGTGCCAGCAGCTTAGCTCCGTATGGCTACACCTTC
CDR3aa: CASSLAPYGYTF

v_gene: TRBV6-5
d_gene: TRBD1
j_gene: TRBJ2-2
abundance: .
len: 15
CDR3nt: TGTGCCAGCAGGCCGGACAGGGGCCACACCGGGGAGCTGTTTTTT
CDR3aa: CASRPDRGHTGELFF

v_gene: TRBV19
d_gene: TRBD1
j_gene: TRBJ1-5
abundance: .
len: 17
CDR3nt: TGTGCCAGTAGTACTAGGACAGGAGATTATAGCAATCAGCCCCAGCATTTT
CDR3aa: CASSTRTGDYSNQPQHF

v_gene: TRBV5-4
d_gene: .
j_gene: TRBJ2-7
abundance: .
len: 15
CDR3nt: TGTGCCAGCAGCTTGGCGATCGGGTTTTCCTACGAGCAGTACTTC
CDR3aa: CASSLAIGFSYEQYF

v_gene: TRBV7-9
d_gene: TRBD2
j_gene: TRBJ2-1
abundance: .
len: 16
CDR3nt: TGTGCCAGCAGCGGGGCGGGAGGTTTGTCCTACAATGAGCAGTTCTTC
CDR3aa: CASSGAGGLSYNEQFF

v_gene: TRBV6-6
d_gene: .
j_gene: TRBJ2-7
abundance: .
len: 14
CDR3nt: TGTGCCAGCAGTTACACTAGCCCATCCTACGAGCAGTACTTC
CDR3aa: CASSYTSPSYEQYF

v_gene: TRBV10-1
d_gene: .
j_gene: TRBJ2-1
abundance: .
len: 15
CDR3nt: TGCGCCAGCAGTGAGTTTGGTGGCCCTTCTAATGAGCAGTTCTTC
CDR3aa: CASSEFGGPSNEQFF

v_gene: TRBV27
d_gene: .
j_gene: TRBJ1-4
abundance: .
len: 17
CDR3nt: TGTGCCAGCAGTTTTTCCAGGGGTCCTCCTCGGGGCGAAAAACTGTTTTTT
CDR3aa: CASSFSRGPPRGEKLFF

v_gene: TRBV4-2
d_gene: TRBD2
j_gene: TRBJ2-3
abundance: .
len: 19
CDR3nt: TGTGCCAGCAGCCAAGAAGCTAGCGGGGCCGGATACAGCACAGATACGCAGTATTTT
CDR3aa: CASSQEASGAGYSTDTQYF

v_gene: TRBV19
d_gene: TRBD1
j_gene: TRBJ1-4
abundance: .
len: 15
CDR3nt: TGTGCCAGTAGGGGACAGGGGGCAACTAATGAAAAACTGTTTTTT
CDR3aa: CASRGQGATNEKLFF

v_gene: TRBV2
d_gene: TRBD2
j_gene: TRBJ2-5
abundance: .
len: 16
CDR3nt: TGTGCCAGCAGTGGTAAGCGGGGGGGATACCAAGAGACCCAGTACTTC
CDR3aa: CASSGKRGGYQETQYF

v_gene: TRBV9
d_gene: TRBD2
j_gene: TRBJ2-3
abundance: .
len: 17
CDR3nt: TGTGCCAGCAGCGTGGGGGGGGGTCTCCCTAGCACAGATACGCAGTATTTT
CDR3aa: CASSVGGGLPSTDTQYF

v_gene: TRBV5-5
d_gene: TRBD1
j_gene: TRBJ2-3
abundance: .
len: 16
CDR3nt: TGTGCCAGCAGCCTACTGGACAGGGGGTACACAGATACGCAGTATTTT
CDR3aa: CASSLLDRGYTDTQYF

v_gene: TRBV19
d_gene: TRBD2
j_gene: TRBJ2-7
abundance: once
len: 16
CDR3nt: TGTGCCAGTAGTGTGACTAGCGGGAGGCGGCCCTACGAGCAGTACTTC
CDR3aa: CASSVTSGRRPYEQYF

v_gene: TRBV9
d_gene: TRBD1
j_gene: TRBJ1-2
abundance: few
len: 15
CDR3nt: TGTGCCAGCAGCGCACAGGGGGCGAGGTATAATGGCTACACCTTC
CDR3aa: CASSAQGARYNGYTF

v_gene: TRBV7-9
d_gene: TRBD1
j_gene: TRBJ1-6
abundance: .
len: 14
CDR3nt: TGTGCCAGCAGCTTAGACAGGGGGTTTTCACCCCTCCACTTT
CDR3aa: CASSLDRGFSPLHF

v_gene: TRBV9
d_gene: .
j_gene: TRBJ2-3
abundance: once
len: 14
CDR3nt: TGTGCCAGCAGCCGAGGCCCCGCCGCAGATACGCAGTATTTT
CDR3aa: CASSRGPAADTQYF

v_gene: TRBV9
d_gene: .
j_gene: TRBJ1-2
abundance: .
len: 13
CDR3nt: TGTGCCAGCAGCGGGACGGCCAAGGGGGGCTACACCTTC
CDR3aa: CASSGTAKGGYTF

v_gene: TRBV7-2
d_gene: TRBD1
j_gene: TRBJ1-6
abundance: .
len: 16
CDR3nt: TGTGCCAGCAGCTCTCGGACAGGGGGTAGTAATTCACCCCTCCACTTT
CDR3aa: CASSSRTGGSNSPLHF

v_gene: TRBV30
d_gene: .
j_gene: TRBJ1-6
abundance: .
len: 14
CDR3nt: TGTGCCTGGAGTGCCGGCTCCTATAATTCACCCCTCCACTTT
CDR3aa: CAWSAGSYNSPLHF

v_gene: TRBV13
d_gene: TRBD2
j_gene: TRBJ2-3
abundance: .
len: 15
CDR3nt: TGTGCCAGCAGCTTAAAAGCGGGGCACACAGATACGCAGTATTTT
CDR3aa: CASSLKAGHTDTQYF

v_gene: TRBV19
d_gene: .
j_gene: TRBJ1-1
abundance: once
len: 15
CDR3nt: TGTGCCAGTAGTATAGAACAGTTCCCGAACACTGAAGCTTTCTTT
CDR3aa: CASSIEQFPNTEAFF

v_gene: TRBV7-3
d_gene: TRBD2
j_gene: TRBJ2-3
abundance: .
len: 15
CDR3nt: TGTGCCAGCAGCTTAATGGCGGGAGGCACAGATACGCAGTATTTT
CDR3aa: CASSLMAGGTDTQYF

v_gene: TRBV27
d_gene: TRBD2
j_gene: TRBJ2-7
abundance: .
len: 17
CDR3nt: TGTGCCAGCAGTTTAGGTAGCGGGGGGGTACCCTCCTACGAGCAGTACTTC
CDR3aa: CASSLGSGGVPSYEQYF

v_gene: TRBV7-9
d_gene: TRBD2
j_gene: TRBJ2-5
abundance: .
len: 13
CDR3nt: TGTGCCAGCAGCTTGGCGGGAGGAGAGACCCAGTACTTC
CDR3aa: CASSLAGGETQYF

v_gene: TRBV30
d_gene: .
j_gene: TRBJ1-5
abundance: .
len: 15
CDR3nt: TGTGCCTGGAGTGTACTCTCCGGGGGCAATCAGCCCCAGCATTTT
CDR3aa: CAWSVLSGGNQPQHF

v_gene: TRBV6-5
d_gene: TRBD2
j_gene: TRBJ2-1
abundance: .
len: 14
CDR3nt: TGTGCCAGTTTAGCGGGAGGGTTCAACAATGAGCAGTTCTTC
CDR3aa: CASLAGGFNNEQFF

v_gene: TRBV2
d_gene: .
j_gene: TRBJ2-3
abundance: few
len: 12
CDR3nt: TGTGCCAGCAGTGACGGCACAGATACGCAGTATTTT
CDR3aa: CASSDGTDTQYF

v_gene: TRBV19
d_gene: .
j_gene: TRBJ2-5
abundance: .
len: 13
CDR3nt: TGTGCCAGTAGACGGAGCGGCTTAGAGACCCAGTACTTC
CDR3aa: CASRRSGLETQYF

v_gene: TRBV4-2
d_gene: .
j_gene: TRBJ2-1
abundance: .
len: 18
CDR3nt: TGTGCCAGCAGCCCCCACGGGCCAAATAGAGGGGGGGCCTATGAGCAGTTCTTC
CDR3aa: CASSPHGPNRGGAYEQFF

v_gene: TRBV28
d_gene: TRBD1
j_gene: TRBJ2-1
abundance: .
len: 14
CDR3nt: TGTGCCAGCAGTCCGGGACAGGGGTGGAATGAGCAGTTCTTC
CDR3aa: CASSPGQGWNEQFF

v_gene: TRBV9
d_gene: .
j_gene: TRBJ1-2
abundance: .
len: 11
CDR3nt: TGTGCCAGCAGCCTCGGGGGGGCCTACACCTTC
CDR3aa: CASSLGGAYTF

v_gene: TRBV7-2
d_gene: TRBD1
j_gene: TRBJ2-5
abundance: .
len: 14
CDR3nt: TGTGCCAGCAGCCCCAGTCCCGGGACAGGGACCCAGTACTTC
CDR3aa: CASSPSPGTGTQYF

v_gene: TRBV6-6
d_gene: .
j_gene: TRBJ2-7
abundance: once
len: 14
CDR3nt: TGTGCCAGCAGCCGTATCAGGGGCCCCTACGAGCAGTACTTC
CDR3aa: CASSRIRGPYEQYF

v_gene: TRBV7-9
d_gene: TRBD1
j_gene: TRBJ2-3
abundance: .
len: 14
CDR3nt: TGTGCCAGCAGCGGGACAGTTAGCACAGATACGCAGTATTTT
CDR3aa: CASSGTVSTDTQYF

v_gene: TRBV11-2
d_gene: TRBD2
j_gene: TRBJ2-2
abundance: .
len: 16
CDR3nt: TGTGCCAGCAGCTTGCTAGCGGCCGCGAACACCGGGGAGCTGTTTTTT
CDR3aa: CASSLLAAANTGELFF

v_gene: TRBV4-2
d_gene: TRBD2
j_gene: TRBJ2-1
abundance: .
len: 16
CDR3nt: TGTGCCAGCAGCCAAGATGGTCTAGCGGGTTACAATGAGCAGTTCTTC
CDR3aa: CASSQDGLAGYNEQFF

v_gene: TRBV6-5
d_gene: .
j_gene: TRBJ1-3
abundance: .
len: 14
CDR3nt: TGTGCCAGCAGTTCCAGGGTAACTCGAAACACCATATATTTT
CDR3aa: CASSSRVTRNTIYF

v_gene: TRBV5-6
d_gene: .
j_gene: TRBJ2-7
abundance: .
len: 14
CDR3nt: TGTGCCAGCAGCTCTTTCGACGACAGTTACGAGCAGTACTTC
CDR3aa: CASSSFDDSYEQYF